This T cell receptor (beta chain) was identified in a study of T cells in Graves' hyperthyroidism and ophthalmopathy. The study's findings and limits: A 13 V-J model separated ophthalmopathy from stable hyperthyroidism.

In making diagnoses, clinical symptoms, serum thyroxine and TRAb, thyroid ultrasound and orbital computed tomography were all used. The CDR3 has 15 amino acids. Germline V gives CDR1 MGHRA, CDR2 YSYEKL. Germline trimming cut 7 bases from V and 3 bases from J; bases unmatched to any gene: 9. RNA transcripts provided the source from which TCR beta CDR3 regions were amplified. During a first-round RT-PCR of the TCR CDR3, the HTBI primer set was used. TCRdb reprocessed the multiplex PCR reads with MiXCR, giving one entry per CDR3 protein. The top ten hold 35% of the sample, which has about 270,000 distinct CDR3 sequences, over 20% seen once. Turning to this clonotype: What it binds is unknown.

Specimen: blood. The clonotype originates from a woman aged 35 to 49 with Graves' ophthalmopathy. This rearrangement joins TRBV4-1 to TRBJ2-7; 10 nucleotides match TRBD2. Here the CDR3 reads CASTSTLAGDYEQYF. Written as DNA, the CDR3 is TGCGCCAGCACCTCAACCCTAGCGGGAGACTACGAGCAGTACTTC.